Here is one T cell receptor beta chain with its context. The entry originates in a study of blood T cell repertoires in COVID-19. Per the original data handling: Estimation of nucleated cell counts relied on the amplification of reference gene primers. Assay used: immunoSEQ multiplex PCR; TCRdb lists only in-frame clones, some missing. V, J and clone size were drawn from that table, and D and trimming were deduced from the DNA. The data contain fewer than 150,000 clones, around 88% of them singletons. Germline V gene sequence: CDR1 KGHSH, CDR2 LQKENI. V dropped 6 bases and J dropped 9 bases, with 20 bases sitting between them. This CDR3 comprises 14 residues.

The TCR originated in a woman in her forties or fifties with active or convalescent COVID-19. Source material: peripheral blood. V and J are TRBV18 and TRBJ1-2; a weak D match, TRBD1 (5 bases). The CDR3 nucleotides are TGTGCCAGCTCGCCTGAGACGGGGGAATCACGCTACACCTTC. It encodes CASSPETGESRYTF.